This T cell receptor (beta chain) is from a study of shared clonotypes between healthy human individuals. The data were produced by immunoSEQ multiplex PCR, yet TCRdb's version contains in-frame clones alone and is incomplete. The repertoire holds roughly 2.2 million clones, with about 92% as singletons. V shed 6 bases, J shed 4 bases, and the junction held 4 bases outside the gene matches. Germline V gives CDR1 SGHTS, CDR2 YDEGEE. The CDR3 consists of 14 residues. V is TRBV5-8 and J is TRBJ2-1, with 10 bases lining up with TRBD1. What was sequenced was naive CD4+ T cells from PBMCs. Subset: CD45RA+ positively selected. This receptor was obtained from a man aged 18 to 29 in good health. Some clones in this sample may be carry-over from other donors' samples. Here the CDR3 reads CASIRDRGYNEQFF. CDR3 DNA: TGTGCCAGCATCCGGGACAGGGGTTACAATGAGCAGTTCTTC.